Shown below are 4 T cell receptor beta chains from a single sample sequenced in a study of T-cell memory formation after mild COVID-19. TCRdb analysed the 5' RACE reads with MiXCR anew, one entry per CDR3 protein. The data hold some 160,000 distinct CDR3 sequences, with 10% to 15% observed a single time. The specimen was PBMCs or a T cell subset sorted from them (not recorded which). Every receptor here comes from a man aged 18-30 years who had mild COVID-19 (a few samples of this study predate the infection). Cell type and time point are not known.

This clonotype was detected a few times. V is TRBV5-1 and J is TRBJ2-5; 7 nucleotides align to TRBD1. The CDR3 covers 15 residues. The germline CDR1 and CDR2 sequences are SGHRS and YFSETQ. Trimming cost V 5 bases and J 1 base; bases outside gene matches: 8. CDR3 bases: TGCGCCAGCAGAAAACTCGGACAGGCCCAAGAGACCCAGTACTTC. It codes for CASRKLGQAQETQYF. The whole variable domain, remainder taken from reference TRBV5-1 and TRBJ2-5, is KAGVTQTPRYLIKTRGQQVTLSCSPISGHRSVSWYQQTPGQGLQFLFEYFSETQRNKGNFPGRFSGRQFSNSRSEMNVSTLELGDSALYLCASRKLGQAQETQYFGPGTRLLVL.

The rearrangement joins TRBV7-3 to TRBJ2-6, with D perhaps TRBD1 (8 bases). Per germline, CDR1 SGHTA and CDR2 FQGTGA. Deletions cut 5 bases from V and 4 bases from J, with 15 bases between. This CDR3 is built from 16 residues. CDR3 nucleotide sequence: TGTGCCAGCAGCCCACAGGGGGGGTTCGGGGCCAACGTCCTGACTTTC. Its translation is CASSPQGGFGANVLTF.

This clonotype was picked up a small number of times. Mismatch with germline at one junction end may stem from a read error. The chain employs TRBV4-1 and TRBJ2-3; D is undetermined. CDR3 size: 12 residues. Germline CDR1 is MGHRA and CDR2 is YSYEKL. The chain's CDR3 is CASSQEGLESHF. CDR3 DNA sequence: TGCGCCAGCAGCCAAGAAGGATTAGAATCGCATTTT.

The V gene is TRBV23-1, the J gene TRBJ2-2; D is ambiguous. TRBV23-1 is noted as an ORF with a role that remains uncertain. Trimming shortened V by 8 bases and J by 0 bases, and 19 bases separated the two germline ends. The CDR3 contains 17 residues. This chain's CDR3 is CASDHVGRQSNTGELFF. CDR3 nucleotide sequence: TGCGCCAGCGACCACGTAGGCAGGCAGTCGAACACCGGGGAGCTGTTTTTT.